A selection of T cell receptor beta chains follows, all from one sample in a study of cytomegalovirus exposure and HLA in healthy donors. Using immunoSEQ multiplex PCR, the repertoire was profiled, and TCRdb retains in-frame clones only, with some absent. The table lists under 130,000 clones, around 75% of them singletons. Input material: PBMCs. The receptors were gathered from a man in his forties or fifties in good health and CMV-seronegative. Each CDR3 is given with its conserved first and last residue. The D gene is left open where the match is weak. Size is omitted from some rows. Given values are once, few, many or a class for expanded clones.

>TRBD2|TRBJ2-2|NA|14|TRBV7-6
TGTGCGACTAGCGGGGGGTTTAACACCGGGGAGCTGTTTTTT
CATSGGFNTGELFF
>NA|TRBJ1-1|few|14|TRBV10-3
TGTGCCATCAGTTTAGGCGGGAGAACAACTGAAGCTTTCTTT
CAISLGGRTTEAFF
>TRBD2|TRBJ2-3|NA|17|TRBV5-4
TGTGCCAGCAGCCCGGCACTAGCGGGAGGTCTTACAGATACGCAGTATTTT
CASSPALAGGLTDTQYF
>NA|TRBJ1-5|NA|18|TRBV15
TGTGCCACGTCGGCGGCAGGGCAGGCCTCCCCCGGGCGGCAGCCCCAGCATTTT
CATSAAGQASPGRQPQHF
>TRBD1|TRBJ1-2|NA|18|TRBV19
TGTGCCAGTGGCAACCTATTGGAGAGGGGGCGGATGGGCTATGGCTACACCTTC
CASGNLLERGRMGYGYTF
>NA|TRBJ2-7|NA|14|TRBV4-1
TGCGCCAGCAGCCCCGGGACTGGTGCCTACGAGCAGTACTTC
CASSPGTGAYEQYF
>NA|TRBJ2-7|NA|13|TRBV5-4
TGTGCCAGCAGCAGACAGCTTACCTACGAGCAGTACTTC
CASSRQLTYEQYF
>NA|TRBJ2-7|NA|11|TRBV20-1
TGCAGTGCTTTACAGGGATACGAGCAGTACTTC
CSALQGYEQYF
>NA|TRBJ1-1|NA|17|TRBV19
TGTGCCAGTAGTATGGCCCCGCTACAGATTTTGAACACTGAAGCTTTCTTT
CASSMAPLQILNTEAFF
>TRBD1|TRBJ1-1|NA|18|TRBV7-6
TGTGCCAGCAGCTCCTGGAGTCGGACAGGGGGCGAGGGCACTGAAGCTTTCTTT
CASSSWSRTGGEGTEAFF
>TRBD2|TRBJ2-3|NA|16|TRBV25-1
TGTGCCAGCAGTGACGGTAGCGGGAGGGCGGCAGATACGCAGTATTTT
CASSDGSGRAADTQYF
>TRBD1|TRBJ2-7|once|13|TRBV19
TGTGCCAGTAGTATGCTGGACAGGAACGAGCAGTACTTC
CASSMLDRNEQYF
>NA|TRBJ2-2|NA|13|TRBV30
TGTGCCTGGAGTGTACTAGGGACCGGGGAGCTGTTTTTT
CAWSVLGTGELFF
>NA|TRBJ1-1|NA|11|TRBV29-1
TGCAGCGTCGCACCGGGAGTTGAAGCTTTCTTT
CSVAPGVEAFF
>NA|TRBJ1-1|NA|14|TRBV5-1
TGCGCCAGCAGCTTGTTCCGGGAGGGGACTGAAGCTTTCTTT
CASSLFREGTEAFF
>TRBD1|TRBJ2-3|NA|14|TRBV15
TGTGCCACCAGCAGATTCAGGGGGCAAGATACGCAGTATTTT
CATSRFRGQDTQYF
>NA|TRBJ2-3|NA|14|TRBV7-2
TGTGCCAGCCACAGGGAGCGGAGCACAGATACGCAGTATTTT
CASHRERSTDTQYF
>NA|TRBJ1-5|NA|16|TRBV6-5
TGTGCCAGCAGTTACTCGGCAGGGGATAGCAATCAGCCCCAGCATTTT
CASSYSAGDSNQPQHF
>NA|TRBJ1-3|NA|14|TRBV5-6
TGTGCCAGCAGCTTACCGGGAGGTGGAAACACCATATATTTT
CASSLPGGGNTIYF
>NA|TRBJ2-7|NA|14|TRBV6-5
TGTGCCAGCAGCCTTGACTCAAACTCCTACGAGCAGTACTTC
CASSLDSNSYEQYF
>NA|TRBJ1-5|NA|16|TRBV4-1
TGCGCCAGCAGGGACCGGGACAACTATAGCAATCAGCCCCAGCATTTT
CASRDRDNYSNQPQHF
>TRBD1|TRBJ1-2|NA|13|TRBV5-4
TGTGCCAGCAGCTTGTGGACAGGGGATGGCTACACCTTC
CASSLWTGDGYTF
>NA|TRBJ1-1|once|15|TRBV6-6
TGTGCCAGCAGTGCAACTACCAGGGGCAGCACTGAAGCTTTCTTT
CASSATTRGSTEAFF
>TRBD2|TRBJ2-3|NA|17|TRBV28
TGTGCCAGCAGTTTGCCGGGACTAGCGGGGGGCTCAGATACGCAGTATTTT
CASSLPGLAGGSDTQYF
>NA|TRBJ2-3|NA|15|TRBV9
TGTGCCAGCAGCGTAGTATCGGGGAGCACAGATACGCAGTATTTT
CASSVVSGSTDTQYF
>TRBD1|TRBJ2-7|NA|15|TRBV27
TGTGCCAGCAGTTTATCTTGGGACAGGTCCTACGAGCAGTACTTC
CASSLSWDRSYEQYF
>TRBD1|TRBJ1-2|few|13|TRBV29-1
TGCAGCGTAGCGAGGGACAGGGTCGGGGGCTACACCTTC
CSVARDRVGGYTF
>NA|TRBJ2-1|NA|16|TRBV7-9
TGTGCCAGCAGCCCTCTGGGGCCGACAGGAAGCAATGAGCAGTTCTTC
CASSPLGPTGSNEQFF
>TRBD2|TRBJ2-7|NA|14|TRBV2
TGTGCCAGCAGCCGGACTAGCCTTTCCTACGAGCAGTACTTC
CASSRTSLSYEQYF
>NA|TRBJ2-7|NA|15|TRBV19
TGTGCCAGTAGTATAGTGGCAGGTTCGCGGGACGAGCAGTACTTC
CASSIVAGSRDEQYF
>TRBD1|TRBJ2-7|NA|15|TRBV7-9
TGTGCCAGCAGAGGTCGGACAGGGGTAATCTACGAGCAGTACTTC
CASRGRTGVIYEQYF
>NA|TRBJ2-5|NA|15|TRBV27
TGTGCCAGCAGCCGCCCGGGAGTTGGGGGAGAGACCCAGTACTTC
CASSRPGVGGETQYF
>NA|TRBJ2-5|NA|14|TRBV19
TGTGCCAGTAGTTCAACTCAGGGGGGTGAGACCCAGTACTTC
CASSSTQGGETQYF
>TRBD1|TRBJ1-2|NA|12|TRBV7-9
TGTTCCAGCAGGGACAGTGGCTATGGCTACACCTTC
CSSRDSGYGYTF
>TRBD2|TRBJ2-2|NA|16|TRBV5-1
TGCGCCAGCAGCCCGGGACTAGCAAGTTTCCCCGGGGAGCTGTTTTTT
CASSPGLASFPGELFF
>NA|TRBJ1-5|NA|15|TRBV4-1
TGCGCCAGCAGCCAGTCCCGAGAGTGGAATCAGCCCCAGCATTTT
CASSQSREWNQPQHF
>NA|TRBJ2-7|few|13|TRBV27
TGTGCCAGCAGTTCAGAGGCCTCCTACGAGCAGTACTTC
CASSSEASYEQYF
>NA|TRBJ2-4|NA|13|TRBV28
TGTGCCACTACGACCAGGGTCAAAAACATTCAGTACTTC
CATTTRVKNIQYF
>NA|TRBJ1-1|NA|17|TRBV5-1
TGCGCCAGCAGCTTGGATTCCGGGTATCGATTTAACACTGAAGCTTTCTTT
CASSLDSGYRFNTEAFF
>NA|TRBJ1-5|NA|13|TRBV18
TGTGCCAGCTCAAGAGAACGGGGGGGGGCCCAGCATTTT
CASSRERGGAQHF
>TRBD2|TRBJ2-3|NA|15|TRBV6-1
TGTGCCAGCAGTGAGGTAGCGGGAGCCTCAGATACGCAGTATTTT
CASSEVAGASDTQYF
>TRBD1|TRBJ2-5|NA|14|TRBV7-9
TGTGCCAGCAGCTCGACTGGGACAGATGAGACCCAGTACTTC
CASSSTGTDETQYF
>NA|TRBJ2-5|NA|14|TRBV9
TGTGCCAGCAGCCCCCCGACAGCCCAAGAGACCCAGTACTTC
CASSPPTAQETQYF
>TRBD2|TRBJ2-3|NA|13|TRBV15
TGTGCCACCACCCCTAGCGGAACAGATACGCAGTATTTT
CATTPSGTDTQYF
>NA|TRBJ2-7|NA|15|TRBV6-6
TGTGCCAGCAGTACCCCCGGCGGGGTGAGCTACGAGCAGTACTTC
CASSTPGGVSYEQYF
>NA|TRBJ2-2|NA|15|TRBV9
TGTGCCAGCAGCGTAGAGGAGGAGAACACCGGGGAGCTGTTTTTT
CASSVEEENTGELFF
>NA|TRBJ2-2|NA|12|TRBV6-4
TGTGCCAGCATGGGGCCCACCGGGGAGCTGTTTTTT
CASMGPTGELFF
>TRBD1|TRBJ2-2|NA|16|TRBV27
TGTGCCAGCAGTGCCTCCGGGACAGCGAACACCGGGGAGCTGTTTTTT
CASSASGTANTGELFF
>NA|TRBJ2-7|NA|11|TRBV20-1
TGCAGTGCTAGCCAGGGCTACGAGCAGTACTTC
CSASQGYEQYF